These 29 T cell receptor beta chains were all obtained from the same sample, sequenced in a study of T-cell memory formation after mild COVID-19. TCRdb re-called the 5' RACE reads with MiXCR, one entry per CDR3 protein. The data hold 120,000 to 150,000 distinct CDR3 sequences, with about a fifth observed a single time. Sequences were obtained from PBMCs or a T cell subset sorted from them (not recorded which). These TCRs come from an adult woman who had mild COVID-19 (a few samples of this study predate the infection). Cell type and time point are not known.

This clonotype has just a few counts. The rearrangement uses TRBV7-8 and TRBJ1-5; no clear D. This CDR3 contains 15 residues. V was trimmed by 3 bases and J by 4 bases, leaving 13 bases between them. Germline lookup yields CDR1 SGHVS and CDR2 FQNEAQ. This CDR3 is CASSFLALGNQPQHF. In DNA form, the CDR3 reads TGTGCCAGCAGCTTCCTTGCACTGGGAAATCAGCCCCAGCATTTT.

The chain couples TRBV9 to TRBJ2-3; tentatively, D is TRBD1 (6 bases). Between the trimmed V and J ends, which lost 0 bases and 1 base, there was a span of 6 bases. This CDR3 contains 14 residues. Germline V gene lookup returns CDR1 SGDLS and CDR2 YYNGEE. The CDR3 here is CASSVGQGTDTQYF. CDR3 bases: TGTGCCAGCAGCGTAGGACAGGGCACAGATACGCAGTATTTT.

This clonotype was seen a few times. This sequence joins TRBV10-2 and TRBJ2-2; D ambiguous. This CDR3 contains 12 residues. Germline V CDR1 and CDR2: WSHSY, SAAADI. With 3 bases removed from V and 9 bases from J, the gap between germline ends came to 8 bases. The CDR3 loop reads CASSDYGWELFF. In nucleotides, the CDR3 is TGCGCCAGCAGTGATTATGGTTGGGAGCTGTTTTTT.

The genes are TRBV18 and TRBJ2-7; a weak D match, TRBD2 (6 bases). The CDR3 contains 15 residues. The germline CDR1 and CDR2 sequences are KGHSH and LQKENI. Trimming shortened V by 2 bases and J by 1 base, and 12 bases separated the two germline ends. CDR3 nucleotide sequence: TGTGCCAGCTCACCAGCTTCCGGGGGATCCTACGAGCAGTACTTC. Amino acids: CASSPASGGSYEQYF. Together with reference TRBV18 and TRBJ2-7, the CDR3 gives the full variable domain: NAGVMQNPRHLVRRRGQEARLRCSPMKGHSHVYWYRQLPEEGLKFMVYLQKENIIDESGMPKERFSAEFPKEGPSILRIQQVVRGDSAAYFCASSPASGGSYEQYFGPGTRLTVT.

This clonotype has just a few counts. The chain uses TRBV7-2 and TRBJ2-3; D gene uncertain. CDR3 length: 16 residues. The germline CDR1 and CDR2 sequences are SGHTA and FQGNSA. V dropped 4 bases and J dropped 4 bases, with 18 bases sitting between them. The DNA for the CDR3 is TGTGCCAGCAGCTCCCATCTAGGACCGTCACCAGATACGCAGTATTTT. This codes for CASSSHLGPSPDTQYF.

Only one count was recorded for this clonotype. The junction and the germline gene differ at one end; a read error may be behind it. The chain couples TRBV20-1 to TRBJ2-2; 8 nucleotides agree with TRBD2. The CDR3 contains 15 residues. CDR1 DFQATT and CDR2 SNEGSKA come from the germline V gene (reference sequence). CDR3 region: CSAIIAGPNTGELFF. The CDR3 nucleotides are TGCAGCGCTATTATAGCGGGGCCGAACACCGGGGAGCTGTTTTTT.

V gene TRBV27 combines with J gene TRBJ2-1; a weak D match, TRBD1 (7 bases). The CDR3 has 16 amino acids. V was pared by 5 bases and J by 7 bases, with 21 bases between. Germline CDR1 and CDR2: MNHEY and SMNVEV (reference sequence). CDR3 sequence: CASSRKGTAGTNEQFF. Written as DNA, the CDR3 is TGTGCCAGCAGTCGCAAAGGGACAGCGGGTACGAATGAGCAGTTCTTC.

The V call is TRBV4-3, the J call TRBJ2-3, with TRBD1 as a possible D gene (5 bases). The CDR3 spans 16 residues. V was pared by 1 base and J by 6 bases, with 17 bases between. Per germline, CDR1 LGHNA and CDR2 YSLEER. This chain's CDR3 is CASSQAVVIRGDTQYF. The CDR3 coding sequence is TGCGCCAGCAGCCAAGCGGTCGTCATAAGGGGTGATACGCAGTATTTT.

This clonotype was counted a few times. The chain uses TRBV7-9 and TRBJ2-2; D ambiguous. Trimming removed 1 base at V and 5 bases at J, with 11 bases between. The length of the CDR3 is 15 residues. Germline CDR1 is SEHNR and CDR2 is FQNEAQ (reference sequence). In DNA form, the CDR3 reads TGTGCCAGCAGCTTAGGTATCAGTCCGACCGGGGAGCTGTTTTTT. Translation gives CASSLGISPTGELFF.

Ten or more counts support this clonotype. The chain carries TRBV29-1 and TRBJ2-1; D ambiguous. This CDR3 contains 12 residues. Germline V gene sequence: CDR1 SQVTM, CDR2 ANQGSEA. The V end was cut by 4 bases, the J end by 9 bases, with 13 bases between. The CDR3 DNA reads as TGCAGCGTTGGCCCCCTCGTGGGTGAGCAGTTCTTC. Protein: CSVGPLVGEQFF.

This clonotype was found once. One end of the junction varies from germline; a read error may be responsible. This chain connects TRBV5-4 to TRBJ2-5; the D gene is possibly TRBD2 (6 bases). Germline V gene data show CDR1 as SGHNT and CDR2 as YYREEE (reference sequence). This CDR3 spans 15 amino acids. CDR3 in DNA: TGTTCCAGCAGTTGGGCGGGGACCTCCCAAGAGACCCAGTACTTC. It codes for CSSSWAGTSQETQYF.

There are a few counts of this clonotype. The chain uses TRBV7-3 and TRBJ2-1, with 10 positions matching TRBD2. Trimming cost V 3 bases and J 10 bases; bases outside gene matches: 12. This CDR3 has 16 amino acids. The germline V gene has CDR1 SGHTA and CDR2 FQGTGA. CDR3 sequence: CASSFSGLAAGREQFF. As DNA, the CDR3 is TGTGCCAGCAGCTTTTCCGGACTAGCGGCTGGCAGGGAGCAGTTCTTC.

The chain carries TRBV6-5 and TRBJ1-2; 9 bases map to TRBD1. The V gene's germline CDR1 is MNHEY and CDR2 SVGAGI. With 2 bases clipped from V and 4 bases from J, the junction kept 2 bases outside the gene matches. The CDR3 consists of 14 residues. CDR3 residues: CASSYTGGAYGYTF. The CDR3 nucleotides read TGTGCCAGCAGTTACACAGGGGGCGCCTATGGCTACACCTTC.

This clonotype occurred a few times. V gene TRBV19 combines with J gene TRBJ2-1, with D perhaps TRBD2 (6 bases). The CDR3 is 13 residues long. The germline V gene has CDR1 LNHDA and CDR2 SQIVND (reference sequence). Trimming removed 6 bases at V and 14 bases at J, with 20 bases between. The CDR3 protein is CASSPGRWGEKFF. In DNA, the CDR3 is TGTGCCAGTAGCCCGGGACGGTGGGGGGAAAAGTTCTTC.

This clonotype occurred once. CDR3 region: CASSPEITEAFF. The CDR3 DNA reads TGTGCCAGCTCACCGGAGATCACTGAAGCTTTCTTT. V is TRBV18 and J is TRBJ1-1; D remains ambiguous. V was trimmed by 3 bases and J by 4 bases, leaving 6 bases between them. The CDR3 sequence is 12 residues long. CDR1 is KGHSH and CDR2 is LQKENI in the germline V gene. Based on the CDR3 plus reference TRBV18 and TRBJ1-1, the full variable domain is NAGVMQNPRHLVRRRGQEARLRCSPMKGHSHVYWYRQLPEEGLKFMVYLQKENIIDESGMPKERFSAEFPKEGPSILRIQQVVRGDSAAYFCASSPEITEAFFGQGTRLTVV.

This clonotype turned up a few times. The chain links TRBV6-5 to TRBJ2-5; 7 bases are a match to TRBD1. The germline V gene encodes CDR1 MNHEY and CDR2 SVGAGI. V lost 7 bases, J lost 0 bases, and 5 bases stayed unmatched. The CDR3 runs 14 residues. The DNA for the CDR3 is TGTGCCAGCATGGGGACAGCCAACCAAGAGACCCAGTACTTC. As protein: CASMGTANQETQYF.

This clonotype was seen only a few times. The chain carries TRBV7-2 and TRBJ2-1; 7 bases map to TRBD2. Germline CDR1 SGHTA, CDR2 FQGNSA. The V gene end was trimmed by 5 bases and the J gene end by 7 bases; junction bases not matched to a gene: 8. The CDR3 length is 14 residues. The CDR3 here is CASSARTSWNEQFF. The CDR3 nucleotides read TGTGCCAGCAGCGCCCGGACTAGTTGGAATGAGCAGTTCTTC.

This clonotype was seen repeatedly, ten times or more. CDR3 coding DNA: TGTGCCACCAGTTCGGTTTCTAGGGCTAGCACAGATACGCAGTATTTT. The encoded protein is CATSSVSRASTDTQYF. This chain uses TRBV15 with TRBJ2-3; D unresolved. This CDR3 is built from 16 residues. The V and J ends lost 6 bases and 0 bases respectively, with 16 bases between them. Germline V gene lookup returns CDR1 LNHNV and CDR2 YYDKDF (reference sequence).

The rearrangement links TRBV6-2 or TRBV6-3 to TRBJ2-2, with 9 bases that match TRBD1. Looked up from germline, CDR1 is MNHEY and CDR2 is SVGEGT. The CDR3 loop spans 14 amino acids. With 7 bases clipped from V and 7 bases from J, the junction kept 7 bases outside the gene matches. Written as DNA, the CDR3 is TGTGCCAGCACCGGACAGGGGTTGATCGGGGAGCTGTTTTTT. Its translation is CASTGQGLIGELFF.

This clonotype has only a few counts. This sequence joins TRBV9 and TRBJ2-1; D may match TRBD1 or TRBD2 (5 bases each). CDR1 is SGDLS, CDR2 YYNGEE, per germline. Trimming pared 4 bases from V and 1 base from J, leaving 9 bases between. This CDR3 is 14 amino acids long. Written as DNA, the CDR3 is TGTGCCAGCAGCAAAGGGGAGTCCTACAATGAGCAGTTCTTC. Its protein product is CASSKGESYNEQFF.

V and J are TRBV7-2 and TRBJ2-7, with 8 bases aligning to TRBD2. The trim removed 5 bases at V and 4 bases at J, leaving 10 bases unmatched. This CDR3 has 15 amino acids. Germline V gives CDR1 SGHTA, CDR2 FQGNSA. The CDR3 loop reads CASSQRGMGAYEQYF. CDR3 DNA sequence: TGTGCCAGCAGCCAGCGGGGGATGGGTGCATACGAGCAGTACTTC.

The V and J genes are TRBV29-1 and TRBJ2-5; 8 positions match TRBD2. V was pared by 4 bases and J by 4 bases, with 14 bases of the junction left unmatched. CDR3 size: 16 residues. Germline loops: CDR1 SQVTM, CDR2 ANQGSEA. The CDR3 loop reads CSVVLGRAMSVETQYF. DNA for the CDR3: TGCAGCGTTGTTCTCGGGAGGGCCATGAGTGTAGAGACCCAGTACTTC.

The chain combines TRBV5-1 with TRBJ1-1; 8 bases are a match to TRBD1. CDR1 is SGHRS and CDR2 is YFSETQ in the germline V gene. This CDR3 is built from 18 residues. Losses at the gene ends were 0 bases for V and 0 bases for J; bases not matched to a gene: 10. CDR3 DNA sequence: TGCGCCAGCAGCTTGGGGGGTCTGGCAGGGGGCGTGAACACTGAAGCTTTCTTT. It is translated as CASSLGGLAGGVNTEAFF.

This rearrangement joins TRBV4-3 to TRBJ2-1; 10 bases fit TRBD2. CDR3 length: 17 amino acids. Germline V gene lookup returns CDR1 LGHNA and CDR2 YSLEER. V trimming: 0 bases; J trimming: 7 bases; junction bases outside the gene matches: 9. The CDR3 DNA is TGCGCCAGCAGCCAAGATCCAGCGGGAGGGGGTCGAAATGAGCAGTTCTTC. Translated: CASSQDPAGGGRNEQFF.

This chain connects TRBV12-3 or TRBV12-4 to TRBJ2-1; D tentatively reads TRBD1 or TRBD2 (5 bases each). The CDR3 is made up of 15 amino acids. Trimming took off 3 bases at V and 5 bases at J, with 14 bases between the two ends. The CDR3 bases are TGTGCCAGCAGTTTGATCAGGGACGGACACAATGAGCAGTTCTTC. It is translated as CASSLIRDGHNEQFF.

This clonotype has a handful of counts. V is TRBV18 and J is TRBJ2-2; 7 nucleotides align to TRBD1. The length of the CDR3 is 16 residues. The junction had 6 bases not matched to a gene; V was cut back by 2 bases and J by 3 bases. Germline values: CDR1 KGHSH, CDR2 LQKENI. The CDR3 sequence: CASSPDRVFYTGELFF. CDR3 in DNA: TGTGCCAGCTCACCAGACAGGGTTTTTTACACCGGGGAGCTGTTTTTT.

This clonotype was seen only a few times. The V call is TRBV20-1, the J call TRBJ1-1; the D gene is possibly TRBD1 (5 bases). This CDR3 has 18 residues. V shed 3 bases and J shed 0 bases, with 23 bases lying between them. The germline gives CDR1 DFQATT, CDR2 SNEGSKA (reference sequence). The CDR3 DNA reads TGCAGTGCTAGGTTTACATTGGGGCAGAGGGGCATGAACACTGAAGCTTTCTTT. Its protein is CSARFTLGQRGMNTEAFF.

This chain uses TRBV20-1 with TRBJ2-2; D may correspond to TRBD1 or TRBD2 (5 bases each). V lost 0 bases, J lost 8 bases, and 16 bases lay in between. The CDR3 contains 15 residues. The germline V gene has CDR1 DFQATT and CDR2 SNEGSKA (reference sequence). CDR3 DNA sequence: TGCAGTGCTAGAGATCTTAATAAGGGACCTGGGGAGCTGTTTTTT. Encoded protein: CSARDLNKGPGELFF.

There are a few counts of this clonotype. The CDR3 DNA reads TGTGCCAGCAGTTCCCACAATAACATCCTACAGTACTTC. This translates into CASSSHNNILQYF. The chain carries TRBV6-5 and TRBJ2-7; D not resolved. V was shortened by 4 bases and J by 10 bases, with 17 bases between the two germline ends. Germline V gives CDR1 MNHEY, CDR2 SVGAGI. This CDR3 has 13 residues.